This TCR beta chain came from a study of T cells in Graves' hyperthyroidism and ophthalmopathy. This clonotype came up many times. Its cognate antigen is unknown. One end of the junction is discordant with germline, which a read error may explain. RNA transcripts were the template for amplifying TCR beta CDR3 regions. Researchers ran a first-round RT-PCR on the TCR CDR3 using the HTBI primer set. A single record per CDR3 protein comes from TCRdb applying MiXCR to the multiplex PCR reads. The profile shows hundreds of thousands of distinct CDR3 sequences, less than 45% of them singletons. In germline, CDR1 is SGHRS, CDR2 YFSETQ. The CDR3 totals 13 residues. Study results and caveats: Among clonotypes expanded in thyroid above 0.001, most were also found in blood. A model using 13 V-J features told ophthalmopathy apart from stable hyperthyroidism.

This chain links TRBV5-1 with TRBJ1-1; no clear D. The material sequenced was peripheral blood or thyroid tissue (not recorded which). The TCR was taken from an adult man with Graves' disease, either hyperthyroidism or ophthalmopathy (not recorded which). DNA for the CDR3: TGTGCCAGCAGCTTAGTCGGGTCTCCTGAAGCTTTCTTT. Translated: CASSLVGSPEAFF.